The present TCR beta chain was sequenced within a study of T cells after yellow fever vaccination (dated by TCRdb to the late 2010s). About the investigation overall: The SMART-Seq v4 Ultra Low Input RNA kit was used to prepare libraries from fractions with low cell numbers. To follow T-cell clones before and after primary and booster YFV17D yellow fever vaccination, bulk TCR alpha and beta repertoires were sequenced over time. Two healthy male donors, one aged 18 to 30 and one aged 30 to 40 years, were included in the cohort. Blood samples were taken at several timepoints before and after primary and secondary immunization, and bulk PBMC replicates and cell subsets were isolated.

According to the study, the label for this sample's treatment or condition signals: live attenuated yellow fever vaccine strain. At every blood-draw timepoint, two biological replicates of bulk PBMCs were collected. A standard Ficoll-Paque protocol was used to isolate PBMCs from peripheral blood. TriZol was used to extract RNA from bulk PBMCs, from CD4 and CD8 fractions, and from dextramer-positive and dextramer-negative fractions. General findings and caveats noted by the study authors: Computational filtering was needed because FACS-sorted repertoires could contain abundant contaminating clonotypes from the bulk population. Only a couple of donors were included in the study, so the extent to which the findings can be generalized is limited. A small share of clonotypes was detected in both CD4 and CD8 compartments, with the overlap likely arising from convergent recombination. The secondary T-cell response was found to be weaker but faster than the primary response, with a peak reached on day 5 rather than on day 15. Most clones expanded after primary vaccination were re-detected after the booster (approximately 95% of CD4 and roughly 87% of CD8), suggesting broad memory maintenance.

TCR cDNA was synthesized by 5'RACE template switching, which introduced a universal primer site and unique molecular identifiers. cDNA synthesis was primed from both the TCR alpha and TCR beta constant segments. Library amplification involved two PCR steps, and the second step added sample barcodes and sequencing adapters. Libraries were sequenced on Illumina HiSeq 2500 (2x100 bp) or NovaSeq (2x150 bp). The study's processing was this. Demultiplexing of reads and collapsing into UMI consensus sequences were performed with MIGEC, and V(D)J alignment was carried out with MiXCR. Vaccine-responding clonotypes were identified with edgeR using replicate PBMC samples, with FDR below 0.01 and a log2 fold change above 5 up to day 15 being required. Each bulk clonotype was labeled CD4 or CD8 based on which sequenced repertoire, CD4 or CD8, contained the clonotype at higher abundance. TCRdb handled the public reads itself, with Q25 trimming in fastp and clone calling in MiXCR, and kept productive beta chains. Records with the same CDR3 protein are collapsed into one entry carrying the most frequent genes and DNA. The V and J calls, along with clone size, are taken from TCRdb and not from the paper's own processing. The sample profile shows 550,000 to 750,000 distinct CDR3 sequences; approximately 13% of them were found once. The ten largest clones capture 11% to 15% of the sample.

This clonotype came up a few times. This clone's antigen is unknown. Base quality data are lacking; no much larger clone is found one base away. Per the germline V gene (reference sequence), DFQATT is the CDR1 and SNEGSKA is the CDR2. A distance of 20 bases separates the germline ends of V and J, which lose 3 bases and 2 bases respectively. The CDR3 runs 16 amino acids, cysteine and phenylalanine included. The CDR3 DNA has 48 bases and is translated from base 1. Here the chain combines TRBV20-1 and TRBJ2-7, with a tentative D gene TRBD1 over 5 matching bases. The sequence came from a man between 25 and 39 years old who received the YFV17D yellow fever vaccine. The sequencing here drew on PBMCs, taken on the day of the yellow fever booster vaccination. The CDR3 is CSASQVEGQSAYEQYF. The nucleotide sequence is TGCAGTGCTAGTCAAGTCGAAGGACAATCTGCCTACGAGCAGTACTTC.